This TCR beta chain was recovered during a study of cytomegalovirus exposure and HLA in healthy donors. Study-wide context: An early release of data contained approximately 80 million unique TCRs, which came from HLA-typed donors.

Concerning this clone: Antigen unknown.

The CDR3 totals 16 residues. Germline V gives CDR1 SGHNT, CDR2 YYREEE (reference sequence). The V and J ends lost 4 bases and 5 bases, in that order; junction bases with no gene match: 13. The study's findings and limits: A missense variant in DCLRE1C was later tied to TCR beta V- and J-gene trimming.

With 60 Vbeta and 13 Jbeta primers, the PCR was carried out. This table comes from immunoSEQ multiplex PCR, and its TCRdb copy is limited to in-frame clones, with some not included. The data contain approximately 100,000 clones, around two thirds of them seen just once; the ten biggest clones take up 3% to 5%. This TCR was sampled from a man between 25 and 39 years old in good health and CMV-seronegative. This rearrangement joins TRBV5-4 to TRBJ2-7; 9 positions match TRBD1. Material for sequencing was PBMCs. CDR3 in amino acids: CASSRGNRDRVNEQYF. The CDR3 nucleotides are TGTGCCAGCAGCAGGGGTAACCGGGACAGGGTGAACGAGCAGTACTTC.